The sequence of this TCR beta chain was determined in a study of CD8 T cells in ankylosing spondylitis. By quantitative 5'-RACE with molecular barcodes, the TCR beta libraries were made. TCRdb ran MiXCR on the 5' RACE reads and lists one entry per CDR3 protein. The sample holds 100,000 or so distinct CDR3 sequences, less than 25% seen once. This clonotype is a singleton in its sample. The source is a male donor with ankylosing spondylitis. Sequencing was done on a sample of synovial fluid, either unsorted or a sorted T cell fraction (not recorded which).

The chain's CDR3 is CASSLGASGIYEQYF. As DNA, the CDR3 is TGTGCCAGCAGTTTGGGGGCTAGCGGGATTTACGAGCAGTACTTC. The gene calls are TRBV27 and TRBJ2-7; 9 bases align to TRBD2. This CDR3 spans 15 amino acids. J gave up 4 bases and V 3 bases, and 7 bases lay outside the gene matches. CDR1 MNHEY and CDR2 SMNVEV come from the germline V gene (reference sequence).